The 26 T cell receptor beta chains listed next were all sequenced from one sample in a study of Graves' ophthalmopathy and Graves' hyperthyroidism. The sequenced template was RNA, covering the TCR beta CDR3 region. An opening RT-PCR round employed HTBI primers and preceded a second-round multiplex PCR. TCRdb ran MiXCR on the multiplex PCR reads and lists one entry per CDR3 protein. In the table there are approximately 1.2 million distinct CDR3 sequences, about 36% of which are singletons. Sequenced material: peripheral blood or thyroid tissue (not recorded which). The receptors stem from an adult man with Graves' hyperthyroidism.

This clonotype was seen only a few times. The rearrangement links TRBV6-6 to TRBJ1-4; D possibly corresponds to TRBD1 (5 bases). This CDR3 has 13 amino acids. Per the germline V gene, CDR1 is MNHNY and CDR2 is SVGAGI (reference sequence). Trimming took off 8 bases at V and 6 bases at J, with 13 bases between the two ends. The CDR3 here is CASAGREHEKLFF. The CDR3 nucleotides read TGTGCCAGCGCGGGCAGGGAGCATGAAAAACTGTTTTTT.

This chain links TRBV19 with TRBJ1-5; TRBD1 agrees at 9 bases. CDR3 length: 16 amino acids. Per the germline V gene, CDR1 is LNHDA and CDR2 is SQIVND (reference sequence). V shed 4 bases, J shed 0 bases, and the junction held 4 bases outside the gene matches. The CDR3 loop is CASSTRTGASNQPQHF. For the CDR3, the DNA is TGTGCCAGTAGTACCCGGACAGGGGCTAGCAATCAGCCCCAGCATTTT.

As for this clonotype: The junction departs from the called germline gene at one end, perhaps through a read error. The chain recombines TRBV7-2 with TRBJ1-4; 9 bases line up with TRBD1. The germline CDR1 and CDR2 sequences are SGHTA and FQGNSA. CDR3 length equals 15 residues. Here the CDR3 reads CASSADRGTNEKPFF. The CDR3 DNA reads as TGTGCCAGCAGCGCGGACAGGGGCACTAATGAAAAACCGTTTTTT.

The J gene is TRBJ1-1, the V gene TRBV29-1, with D tentatively TRBD1 (5 bases). Per germline, CDR1 SQVTM and CDR2 ANQGSEA. CDR3 length: 17 amino acids. The ends were cut back, 4 bases at V and 0 bases at J, with 21 bases in the middle. This chain's CDR3 is CSVVGDYPGGMNTEAFF. CDR3 sequence (DNA): TGCAGCGTTGTAGGGGACTACCCCGGGGGGATGAACACTGAAGCTTTCTTT.

Comment on this clonotype: One base away lies a much larger clone, so this may be a sequencing read error. It is likely a read error, because the conserved phenylalanine at the end of the CDR3 is missing. The rearrangement uses TRBV9 and TRBJ1-2; possibly TRBD1 for D (6 bases). V was pared by 4 bases and J by 3 bases, with 16 bases between. In germline, CDR1 is SGDLS, CDR2 YYNGEE. CDR3 length equals 15 residues. CDR3 coding DNA: TGTGCCAGCAGCCCCGAGGGGGGCGCCGACTATGGCTACACCCTC. Amino acid sequence: CASSPEGGADYGYTL.

This clonotype was seen repeatedly, ten times or more. The chain has TRBV7-9 and TRBJ1-4; D is perhaps TRBD1 (6 bases). The germline gives CDR1 SEHNR, CDR2 FQNEAQ (reference sequence). The V gene lost 5 bases and the J gene lost 13 bases, with 14 bases spanning the gap. This CDR3 region has 12 residues. CDR3 loop: CASSPGAFLLFF. CDR3 DNA sequence: TGTGCCAGCAGCCCAGGGGCGTTTTTACTGTTTTTT.

The chain uses TRBV7-2 and TRBJ2-7; D is uncertain. CDR1 is SGHTA, CDR2 FQGNSA, per germline. The CDR3 is made up of 17 amino acids. Trimming removed 5 bases at V and 4 bases at J, with 24 bases between. The CDR3 here is CASSPRTSSLVGYEQYF. For the CDR3, the DNA is TGTGCCAGCAGCCCACGAACCAGCAGTTTAGTGGGTTACGAGCAGTACTTC.

The rearrangement uses TRBV10-3 and TRBJ2-6; TRBD1 aligns across 12 bases. The CDR3 covers 18 residues. Germline trimming cut 2 bases from V and 4 bases from J; bases unmatched to any gene: 6. Germline V gene data show CDR1 as ENHRY and CDR2 as SYGVKD. CDR3 in DNA: TGTGCCATCAGTGAGGCCGGGACAGGGGGCATCGGGGCCAACGTCCTGACTTTC. Amino acid sequence: CAISEAGTGGIGANVLTF.

V is TRBV12-3 or TRBV12-4 and J is TRBJ2-2; TRBD2 aligns across 14 bases. The CDR3 spans 16 residues. V shed 7 bases, J shed 5 bases, and the junction held 6 bases outside the gene matches. CDR3 nucleotides: TGTGCCAGCACCGGGACTAGCGGGAGATGGACCGGGGAGCTGTTTTTT. It codes for CASTGTSGRWTGELFF.

This clonotype was counted only a few times. The rearrangement links TRBV24-1 to TRBJ2-2; D may match TRBD1 or TRBD2 (6 bases each). CDR3 size: 15 residues. CDR1 and CDR2 (germline): KGHDR, SFDVKD. Trimming left V 3 bases short and J 6 bases short, with 13 bases between. Here the CDR3 DNA reads TGTGCCACCAGTGATGCTAACAGGGAGGCCGGGGAGCTGTTTTTT. Its protein is CATSDANREAGELFF.

This sequence joins TRBV24-1 and TRBJ2-5; D is perhaps TRBD2 (6 bases). The CDR3 runs 21 residues. Between the trimmed V and J ends, which lost 2 bases and 2 bases, there was a span of 29 bases. Germline-derived CDR1 and CDR2 are KGHDR and SFDVKD. Here the CDR3 reads CATSDYGDGGELFPSQETQYF. CDR3 bases: TGTGCCACCAGTGATTACGGGGACGGCGGGGAGCTGTTTCCGTCGCAAGAGACCCAGTACTTC.

At least ten counts were recorded for this clonotype. J is TRBJ2-2 and V is TRBV24-1; TRBD2 matches 8 bases. V lost 10 bases, J lost 4 bases, and 4 bases stayed unmatched. The CDR3 is made up of 13 amino acids. The germline V gene has CDR1 KGHDR and CDR2 SFDVKD. The chain's CDR3 is CATAGGPTGELFF. The DNA for the CDR3 is TGTGCCACGGCGGGAGGTCCCACCGGGGAGCTGTTTTTT.

In its sample, this clonotype was seen once. Being one base from a much bigger clone, this may be a read error. The J gene is TRBJ2-2, the V gene TRBV20-1, with D possibly being TRBD1 or TRBD2 (6 bases each). This CDR3 region has 14 residues. Looked up from germline, CDR1 is DFQATT and CDR2 is SNEGSKA (reference sequence). CDR3 DNA: TGCAGTGCTAGAGATTACAGGGAGGACGGGGAGCTGGTTTTT. Its translation is CSARDYREDGELVF.

In this sample, this clonotype turned up a few times. The rearrangement joins TRBV10-3 to TRBJ1-5; 7 bases match TRBD1. Losses at the gene ends were 10 bases for V and 7 bases for J; bases not matched to a gene: 7. The CDR3 extends over 12 amino acids. Germline CDR1 is ENHRY and CDR2 is SYGVKD. This CDR3 is CASRGSGQPQHF. Written as DNA, the CDR3 is TGTGCCAGCAGGGGGTCAGGGCAGCCCCAGCATTTT.

Many counts were recorded for this clonotype. The chain combines TRBV20-1 with TRBJ1-5, with D perhaps TRBD1 (6 bases). The V end lost 5 bases, the J end lost 7 bases, and 18 bases lay between the germline ends. The CDR3 covers 14 residues. Germline CDR1 is DFQATT and CDR2 is SNEGSKA (reference sequence). The CDR3 is CSAGGQGMGQPQHF. The CDR3 DNA reads TGCAGTGCTGGTGGCCAGGGGATGGGACAGCCCCAGCATTTT.

This clonotype has only a few counts. The genes are TRBV7-2 and TRBJ2-2; 9 bases match TRBD2. Trimming cost V 6 bases and J 6 bases; bases outside gene matches: 5. CDR1 SGHTA and CDR2 FQGNSA come from the germline V gene. The CDR3 runs to 14 residues. The chain's CDR3 is CASRQAGGPGELFF. Written as DNA, the CDR3 is TGTGCCAGCAGACAAGCGGGAGGACCCGGGGAGCTGTTTTTT. The entire variable domain, with the rest obtained from reference TRBV7-2 and TRBJ2-2, is as follows: GAGVSQSPSNKVTEKGKDVELRCDPISGHTALYWYRQSLGQGLEFLIYFQGNSAPDKSGLPSDRFSAERTGGSVSTLTIQRTQQEDSAVYLCASRQAGGPGELFFGEGSRLTVL.

The chain is built from TRBV4-1 and TRBJ1-1; no firm D call. Deletions cut 5 bases from V and 4 bases from J, with 11 bases between. Per germline, CDR1 MGHRA and CDR2 YSYEKL. This CDR3 region has 13 residues. The CDR3 region is CASSVPPGTEAFF. The CDR3, as DNA: TGCGCCAGCAGCGTCCCCCCGGGCACTGAAGCTTTCTTT.

The chain employs TRBV7-9 and TRBJ2-7; D may be TRBD1 (5 bases). Trimming shortened V by 4 bases and J by 9 bases, and 16 bases separated the two germline ends. CDR1 is SEHNR and CDR2 is FQNEAQ in the germline V gene (reference sequence). CDR3 length equals 13 residues. The CDR3 protein is CASSSSARTGQYF. The CDR3 DNA sequence: TGTGCCAGCAGCTCCTCCGCGCGCACAGGGCAGTACTTC. The complete variable domain, with remaining parts taken from reference TRBV7-9 and TRBJ2-7, reads DTGVSQNPRHKITKRGQNVTFRCDPISEHNRLYWYRQTLGQGPEFLTYFQNEAQLEKSRLLSDRFSAERPKGSFSTLEIQRTEQGDSAMYLCASSSSARTGQYFGPGTRLTVT.

The table lists this clonotype with a count of one. The junction differs from germline at one of its ends, possibly a read error. The chain couples TRBV7-9 to TRBJ2-5, with 8 bases matching TRBD1. Germline V gene data show CDR1 as SEHNR and CDR2 as FQNEAQ (reference sequence). This CDR3 has 15 residues. DNA of the CDR3: TGTGCCAGCAGCTCCTCCGGGACAGGTCAAGGGACCCAGTACTTC. Its protein product is CASSSSGTGQGTQYF.

The genes are TRBV7-9 and TRBJ2-7, with 7 bases matching TRBD2. The end of the DNA is better explained by TRBJ2-1, so the J call may be wrong. The CDR3 totals 15 residues. Germline lookup yields CDR1 SEHNR and CDR2 FQNEAQ (reference sequence). The DNA for the CDR3 is TGTGCCAGCAGCCCAACTAAAACTAGCGTTGGCGAGCAGTTCTTC. Translating it yields CASSPTKTSVGEQFF.

This clonotype was seen at least ten times. The chain couples TRBV24-1 to TRBJ2-5, with no clear D. Per the germline V gene, CDR1 is KGHDR and CDR2 is SFDVKD. Trimming stripped 3 bases from V and 2 bases from J, with 3 bases between. The CDR3 is 12 residues long. The CDR3: CATSDLQETQYF. The CDR3 coding sequence is TGTGCCACCAGTGATCTACAAGAGACCCAGTACTTC.

The gene calls are TRBV29-1 and TRBJ2-5; D is possibly TRBD2 (6 bases). Trimming cost V 6 bases and J 4 bases, with 18 bases left between them. CDR1 SQVTM and CDR2 ANQGSEA come from the germline V gene. This CDR3 has 14 amino acids. The CDR3 coding sequence is TGCAGCGTGCCAATCGCGGAGGGCGGAGAGACCCAGTACTTC. It specifies CSVPIAEGGETQYF.

The chain joins TRBV10-2 to TRBJ2-7, with 11 bases aligning to TRBD2. Germline V lookup: CDR1 WSHSY, CDR2 SAAADI. Trimming removed 5 bases from V and 2 bases from J; junction bases left unmatched: 8. The length of the CDR3 is 16 residues. CDR3 sequence reads: CASSYSELAGAYEQYF. The CDR3 DNA reads TGCGCCAGCAGTTACTCGGAACTAGCGGGAGCCTACGAGCAGTACTTC.

The chain carries TRBV25-1 and TRBJ2-7, with D perhaps matching TRBD1 (6 bases). Germline loops: CDR1 MGHDK, CDR2 SYGVNS. The CDR3 totals 13 residues. Here the CDR3 reads CARDGQGMDEQYF. Written as DNA, the CDR3 is TGTGCTAGAGATGGGCAGGGGATGGACGAGCAGTACTTC.

This clonotype occurred a few times. With a much larger clone just one base away, this may be a read error. The chain couples TRBV7-9 to TRBJ1-1; D remains unclear. This CDR3 has 13 residues. Germline V lookup: CDR1 SEHNR, CDR2 FQNEAQ (reference sequence). Between the trimmed V and J ends, which lost 4 bases and 1 base, there was a span of 7 bases. CDR3 sequence reads: CASSYTKNTEAFF. The DNA for the CDR3 is TGTGCCAGCAGCTACACCAAGAACACTGAAGCTTTCTTT.

With respect to this clonotype: This sequence may be a read error, since a much larger clone differs from it by one base. CDR3 DNA sequence: TGTGCCGGCAGCGTAGAACACAGGGGAACTGAAGCTTTCTTT. Translating gives CAGSVEHRGTEAFF. The chain joins TRBV9 to TRBJ1-1, with 7 bases lining up with TRBD1. The germline CDR1 and CDR2 sequences are SGDLS and YYNGEE. The CDR3 is 14 residues long.